The source of this TCR beta chain is a study of OX40 agonist ivuxolimab in advanced cancers. Study-wide results and limits: Antigens targeted by the expanded peripheral T cells were not determined.

The CDR3 consists of 16 residues. CDR1 is SGHNT, CDR2 YYREEE, per germline (reference sequence). The trim removed 2 bases at V and 4 bases at J, leaving 11 bases unmatched. Assay: immunoSEQ multiplex PCR; the TCRdb copy retains only in-frame clones and omits some. The table lists roughly 93,000 clones, less than 85% of them singletons. Comment on this clone: Its antigen is currently unknown.

The material sequenced was CD4+ or CD8+ T cells sorted from blood, taken in a trial of the OX40 agonist ivuxolimab. The receptor was derived from an adult with an advanced solid tumor such as melanoma, head and neck, liver or kidney cancer. The chain links TRBV5-4 to TRBJ1-2; 7 bases are a match to TRBD1. CDR3: CASSLDRRGPFYGYTF. The CDR3 bases are TGTGCCAGCAGCTTAGATCGTAGGGGGCCCTTCTATGGCTACACCTTC.